The 31 T cell receptor beta chains presented below share a single source sample, sequenced in a study of blood T cell repertoires in COVID-19. Assay used: immunoSEQ multiplex PCR; TCRdb lists only in-frame clones, some missing. The sample includes about 130,000 clones, approximately 74% of them seen just once. Sequences were obtained from peripheral blood. The receptors were sampled from a woman aged 70-85 years with acute or convalescent COVID-19.

This sequence joins TRBV4-1 and TRBJ2-2; 16 bases agree with TRBD2. J was trimmed by 2 bases and V by 4 bases; bases with no gene match: 4. Germline V gives CDR1 MGHRA, CDR2 YSYEKL. CDR3 length: 18 residues. CDR3: CASSLGTSGGGNTGELFF. The CDR3 DNA reads TGCGCCAGCAGCCTAGGGACTAGCGGGGGGGGAAACACCGGGGAGCTGTTTTTT.

This clone occurred once. This chain joins TRBV29-1 and TRBJ2-1; 13 bases are shared with TRBD2. J gave up 6 bases and V 3 bases, and 5 bases lay outside the gene matches. Looked up from germline, CDR1 is SQVTM and CDR2 is ANQGSEA. This CDR3 is 15 amino acids long. CDR3 sequence: CSVDIGTSGTNEQFF. The CDR3, as DNA: TGCAGCGTTGACATTGGGACTAGCGGGACCAATGAGCAGTTCTTC.

The chain uses TRBV7-2 and TRBJ2-1; D is possibly TRBD1 (6 bases). CDR3 length: 12 amino acids. With 3 bases removed from V and 9 bases from J, the gap between germline ends came to 9 bases. Per germline, CDR1 SGHTA and CDR2 FQGNSA. The DNA of the CDR3 is TGTGCCAGCAGCTTGCGAGGGGGTGAGCAGTTCTTC. Protein sequence: CASSLRGGEQFF. Full variable domain (missing parts from reference TRBV7-2 and TRBJ2-1): GAGVSQSPSNKVTEKGKDVELRCDPISGHTALYWYRQSLGQGLEFLIYFQGNSAPDKSGLPSDRFSAERTGGSVSTLTIQRTQQEDSAVYLCASSLRGGEQFFGPGTRLTVL.

The V gene is TRBV7-2, the J gene TRBJ2-7; D remains unclear. The CDR3 totals 15 residues. With 2 bases removed from V and 2 bases from J, the gap between germline ends came to 13 bases. The germline CDR1 and CDR2 sequences are SGHTA and FQGNSA. The CDR3 spells CASSLNFAPAYEQYF. The DNA of the CDR3 is TGTGCCAGCAGCTTAAATTTCGCCCCAGCCTACGAGCAGTACTTC.

The chain recombines TRBV19 with TRBJ2-1, with TRBD2 identical over 9 bases. The CDR3 loop spans 14 amino acids. Trimming removed 3 bases from V and 13 bases from J; junction bases left unmatched: 10. Per the germline V gene, CDR1 is LNHDA and CDR2 is SQIVND (reference sequence). This CDR3 reads CASSIGLREGGQFF. DNA of the CDR3: TGTGCCAGTAGTATTGGTTTGCGGGAGGGCGGTCAGTTCTTC.

The rearrangement uses TRBV6-5 and TRBJ1-3; 9 bases are shared with TRBD1. Trimming cost V 4 bases and J 2 bases; bases outside gene matches: 3. The CDR3 runs to 15 residues. The germline gives CDR1 MNHEY, CDR2 SVGAGI. Here the CDR3 DNA reads TGTGCCAGCAGTTTCAGGGACAGGGCTGGAAACACCATATATTTT. Translated, it gives CASSFRDRAGNTIYF.

The chain carries TRBV4-1 and TRBJ2-2; 10 nucleotides match TRBD1. The germline gives CDR1 MGHRA, CDR2 YSYEKL. The CDR3 covers 18 residues. J lost 4 bases, V lost 2 bases, and 10 bases had no gene match. Written as DNA, the CDR3 is TGCGCCAGCAGCCAAAAGCGGTTCTGGGACAGGGGCACCGGGGAGCTGTTTTTT. This sequence encodes CASSQKRFWDRGTGELFF.

This clone occurred a few times. V gene TRBV7-2 combines with J gene TRBJ1-1; D call uncertain. CDR3 length: 15 residues. Germline V CDR1 and CDR2: SGHTA, FQGNSA. V gave up 1 base and J gave up 4 bases, with 13 bases separating them. This chain's CDR3 is CASSLGGWAGTEAFF. The CDR3, as DNA: TGTGCCAGCAGCTTAGGAGGGTGGGCCGGCACTGAAGCTTTCTTT.

V usage is TRBV7-2 and J usage is TRBJ2-1; 14 nucleotides agree with TRBD2. Germline lookup yields CDR1 SGHTA and CDR2 FQGNSA. The CDR3 consists of 18 residues. V lost 5 bases, J lost 0 bases, and 6 bases stayed unmatched. In DNA, the CDR3 is TGTGCCAGCAGCGCCCGGACTAGCGGGGGGCCCTCCTACAATGAGCAGTTCTTC. Residues: CASSARTSGGPSYNEQFF.

The chain is built from TRBV7-9 and TRBJ1-2, with D uncertain. Germline CDR1 and CDR2: SEHNR and FQNEAQ (reference sequence). The CDR3 is made up of 13 amino acids. The V end lost 5 bases, the J end lost 4 bases, and 11 bases lay between the germline ends. CDR3 protein: CASSLLQVYGYTF. DNA of the CDR3: TGTGCCAGCAGCCTGTTACAAGTCTATGGCTACACCTTC.

In the case of this clone: It is likely a read error: a sequence one base away is far more abundant. The sample carries other DNA sequences with the same CDR3. The gene calls are TRBV6-1 and TRBJ1-2; D is perhaps TRBD1 (6 bases). The germline CDR1 and CDR2 sequences are MNHNS and SASEGT. The CDR3 sequence is 14 residues long. V lost 1 base, J lost 2 bases, and 8 bases lay in between. The CDR3 reads CASSEGRGNYGYTF. In nucleotides, the CDR3 is TGTGCCAGCAGTGAAGGCAGGGGAAACTATGGCTACACCTTC.

The V gene is TRBV27, the J gene TRBJ1-5; D perhaps matches TRBD1 (5 bases). CDR1 is MNHEY, CDR2 SMNVEV, per germline (reference sequence). The CDR3 has 15 amino acids. V was cut by 3 bases and J by 3 bases, with 12 bases left in between. Here the CDR3 DNA reads TGTGCCAGCAGTTTTTCCGGCAGGGACAATCAGCCCCAGCATTTT. Amino acid sequence: CASSFSGRDNQPQHF.

CDR3: CASSWLEDIYDEQYF. DNA of the CDR3: TGTGCCAGCAGCTGGTTGGAAGACATCTACGACGAGCAGTACTTC. This chain joins TRBV11-2 and TRBJ2-7; D is unclear. The CDR3 runs to 15 residues. V was clipped by 4 bases and J by 5 bases, with 18 bases between them. From germline, CDR1 is SGHAT and CDR2 FQNNGV. The variable domain in full, completed from reference TRBV11-2 and TRBJ2-7, reads EAGVAQSPRYKIIEKRQSVAFWCNPISGHATLYWYQQILGQGPKLLIQFQNNGVVDDSQLPKDRFSAERLKGVDSTLKIQPAKLEDSAVYLCASSWLEDIYDEQYFGPGTRLTVT.

This clone showed up just a few times. This chain's CDR3 is CASSYSGTSNQPQHF. CDR3 coding DNA: TGTGCCAGCAGTTACTCCGGGACATCCAATCAGCCCCAGCATTTT. The chain uses TRBV6-5 and TRBJ1-5; maybe TRBD1 (6 bases). The CDR3 contains 15 residues. CDR1 MNHEY and CDR2 SVGAGI come from the germline V gene. Trimming stripped 0 bases from V and 3 bases from J, with 9 bases between.

This chain joins TRBV7-9 and TRBJ2-7, with 7 bases that match TRBD1. Trimming at V came to 7 bases and at J to 9 bases, leaving 12 bases not matched to a gene. The CDR3 is 13 residues long. Germline CDR1 and CDR2: SEHNR and FQNEAQ (reference sequence). CDR3 amino acids: CASNSATGTVQYF. The CDR3 nucleotides are TGTGCCAGCAACTCAGCGACAGGGACGGTGCAGTACTTC.

The chain combines TRBV6-5 with TRBJ1-3; 7 bases align to TRBD1. The CDR3 runs 15 residues. Looked up from germline, CDR1 is MNHEY and CDR2 is SVGAGI. V shed 6 bases and J 3 bases; nucleotides not matched to a gene: 8. The CDR3 nucleotides read TGTGCCAGCAGAGAGACAGGGAGGTTTGGAAACACCATATATTTT. This encodes CASRETGRFGNTIYF.

The chain joins TRBV7-9 to TRBJ1-3; D might be TRBD1 (6 bases). The V end lost 8 bases, the J end lost 4 bases, and 15 bases lay between the germline ends. This CDR3 is 14 amino acids long. The germline CDR1 and CDR2 sequences are SEHNR and FQNEAQ (reference sequence). The CDR3 here is CASGMGGLGNTIYF. In DNA, the CDR3 is TGTGCCAGCGGAATGGGGGGGCTCGGAAACACCATATATTTT.

This chain joins TRBV6-5 and TRBJ1-2; D ambiguous. The V and J ends lost 2 bases and 1 base respectively, with 5 bases between them. The CDR3 runs 13 residues. Germline V gives CDR1 MNHEY, CDR2 SVGAGI. The CDR3 DNA reads TGTGCCAGCAGTTACGCGATTAACTATGGCTACACCTTC. This codes for CASSYAINYGYTF.

The chain has TRBV5-1 and TRBJ1-1, with 7 bases matching TRBD1. Per germline, CDR1 SGHRS and CDR2 YFSETQ. The V gene end was trimmed by 4 bases and the J gene end by 0 bases; junction bases not matched to a gene: 3. The length of the CDR3 is 14 residues. The CDR3 nucleotides read TGCGCCAGCAGCCAGGGACAGTTGAACACTGAAGCTTTCTTT. Translation gives CASSQGQLNTEAFF.

The genes are TRBV4-3 and TRBJ2-1; TRBD2 might be the D (6 bases). V lost 4 bases and J lost 6, with 19 bases in between. The germline V gene encodes CDR1 LGHNA and CDR2 YSLEER. The CDR3 totals 16 residues. CDR3 residues: CASSRTPGLTTNEQFF. In nucleotides, the CDR3 is TGCGCCAGCAGCCGCACGCCGGGACTCACCACCAATGAGCAGTTCTTC.

V and J are TRBV28 and TRBJ2-7, with unresolved D. V shed 6 bases and J shed 7 bases, with 16 bases lying between them. CDR3 length equals 13 residues. Looked up from germline, CDR1 is MDHEN and CDR2 is SYDVKM. This CDR3 is CASSLDSLREQYF. DNA for the CDR3: TGTGCCAGCAGCCTCGATAGTTTGAGGGAGCAGTACTTC.

This chain links TRBV3-1 (or the pseudogene TRBV3-2) with TRBJ1-6; D remains unclear. The CDR3 has 16 residues. V lost 4 bases and J 7 bases, leaving 17 bases between the germline ends. Germline V lookup: CDR1 LGHDT, CDR2 YNNKEL (reference sequence). The CDR3 coding sequence is TGTGCCAGCAGCCTCAGAGGTCAGACGACGAATTCACCCCTCCACTTT. Protein sequence: CASSLRGQTTNSPLHF.

This sequence joins TRBV7-9 and TRBJ1-2; D remains unclear. The V and J ends lost 11 bases and 0 bases respectively, with 10 bases between them. Germline V gene sequence: CDR1 SEHNR, CDR2 FQNEAQ (reference sequence). The CDR3 is 12 residues long. The CDR3 DNA reads as TGTGCCTGCGGAACTTCTAACTATGGCTACACCTTC. Translated: CACGTSNYGYTF.

This clone was detected a few times. The chain links TRBV5-1 to TRBJ2-1; TRBD1 matches at 9 bases. CDR1 SGHRS and CDR2 YFSETQ come from the germline V gene. This CDR3 has 16 residues. With 4 bases clipped from V and 0 bases from J, the junction kept 5 bases outside the gene matches. CDR3 amino acids: CASSGGTGSSYNEQFF. The CDR3 DNA reads TGCGCCAGCAGCGGGGGGACAGGGAGCTCCTACAATGAGCAGTTCTTC.

V is TRBV18 and J is TRBJ2-7; 8 bases line up with TRBD1. Germline V gene sequence: CDR1 KGHSH, CDR2 LQKENI. V shed 6 bases and J 9 bases; nucleotides not matched to a gene: 7. This CDR3 is built from 12 residues. The DNA for the CDR3 is TGTGCCAGCTCTACCCAGGGGGCAAGGCAGTACTTC. It is translated as CASSTQGARQYF.

This chain connects TRBV15 to TRBJ2-5; D remains ambiguous. CDR1 LNHNV and CDR2 YYDKDF come from the germline V gene (reference sequence). The CDR3 covers 13 residues. Trimming removed 0 bases at V and 5 bases at J, with 7 bases between. In nucleotides, the CDR3 is TGTGCCACCAGCAGAGATTCCGGGGAGACCCAGTACTTC. Protein sequence: CATSRDSGETQYF. Variable domain in full (rest from reference TRBV15 and TRBJ2-5): DAMVIQNPRYQVTQFGKPVTLSCSQTLNHNVMYWYQQKSSQAPKLLFHYYDKDFNNEADTPDNFQSRRPNTSFCFLDIRSPGLGDTAMYLCATSRDSGETQYFGPGTRLLVL.

Many counts were recorded for this clone. V usage is TRBV2 and J usage is TRBJ2-7; D gene unclear. Germline-derived CDR1 and CDR2 are SNHLY and FYNNEI. Between the trimmed V and J ends, which lost 5 bases and 3 bases, there was a span of 2 bases. This CDR3 contains 10 residues. CDR3 protein: CASSLYEQYF. The DNA of the CDR3 is TGTGCCAGCAGTCTCTACGAGCAGTACTTC.

This chain uses TRBV6-1 with TRBJ1-2; 7 bases match TRBD1. CDR3 size: 16 residues. Looked up from germline, CDR1 is MNHNS and CDR2 is SASEGT. V dropped 2 bases and J dropped 4; count of bases not matched to a gene: 10. The CDR3 bases are TGTGCCAGCAGTGAACGAGACAGGGAAGCAGGCTATGGCTACACCTTC. The encoded protein is CASSERDREAGYGYTF.

Turning to this clone: A much bigger clone sits one base away, suggesting this may be a read error. This sequence joins TRBV6-5 and TRBJ1-1; D possibly corresponds to TRBD1 (6 bases). Germline CDR1 MNHEY, CDR2 SVGAGI. This CDR3 has 13 residues. The CDR3: CASRRQEVTEVFF. In DNA form, the CDR3 reads TGTGCCAGCAGGAGACAGGAGGTCACTGAAGTTTTCTTT.

A single count supports this clone. The rearrangement uses TRBV5-1 and TRBJ1-2; no definite D call. Germline values: CDR1 SGHRS, CDR2 YFSETQ. The CDR3 is 16 residues long. Between the trimmed V and J ends, which lost 0 bases and 4 bases, there was a span of 16 bases. Here the CDR3 DNA reads TGCGCCAGCAGCTTGGCCCCCACAGAAACCTCCTATGGCTACACCTTC. Its translation: CASSLAPTETSYGYTF.

J is TRBJ2-1 and V is TRBV6-6; a weak D match, TRBD1 (7 bases). V dropped 7 bases and J dropped 1 base, with 17 bases sitting between them. The germline V gene encodes CDR1 MNHNY and CDR2 SVGAGI (reference sequence). The CDR3 has 16 residues. CDR3 sequence reads: CASKPGGGPSYNEQFF. The CDR3 DNA follows: TGTGCCAGCAAACCCGGAGGGGGCCCTTCCTACAATGAGCAGTTCTTC.